The 20 T cell receptor beta chains below come from one sample, sequenced in a study of blood T cell repertoires in COVID-19. The protocol was immunoSEQ multiplex PCR, while the TCRdb copy is restricted to in-frame clones and leaves out a portion. The sample lists hundreds of thousands of clones, roughly 89% seen once, with over 1.1% in the top ten. The specimen sequenced was peripheral blood. These receptors all stem from a woman in her twenties or thirties with active or convalescent COVID-19.

The J gene is TRBJ2-7, the V gene TRBV4-1; tentatively, D is TRBD1 (6 bases). The germline gives CDR1 MGHRA, CDR2 YSYEKL. The CDR3 contains 20 residues. With 3 bases removed from V and 6 bases from J, the gap between germline ends came to 33 bases. CDR3 loop: CASSHEKRGSNRVGVSEQYF. In nucleotides, the CDR3 is TGCGCCAGCAGCCACGAAAAGCGTGGGAGTAACAGGGTGGGTGTTTCCGAGCAGTACTTC.

V gene TRBV7-9 combines with J gene TRBJ1-4; 7 nucleotides match TRBD1. The junction had 10 bases not matched to a gene; V was cut back by 4 bases and J by 2 bases. CDR1 and CDR2 (germline): SEHNR, FQNEAQ (reference sequence). The CDR3 sequence is 17 residues long. CDR3: CASSSDRISSTNEKLFF. The CDR3 DNA sequence: TGTGCCAGCAGCTCGGACAGGATCTCGTCGACTAATGAAAAACTGTTTTTT.

The V call is TRBV2, the J call TRBJ2-2; 10 bases agree with TRBD1. Germline V CDR1 and CDR2: SNHLY, FYNNEI. The CDR3 is 15 amino acids. The V segment lost 7 bases and the J segment 3 bases; nucleotides outside the gene matches: 5. The DNA for the CDR3 is TGTGCCAGCACGCCCGGGACAGGGGACACCGGGGAGCTGTTTTTT. This gives the protein CASTPGTGDTGELFF.

V and J are TRBV7-8 and TRBJ1-5; D gene unclear. This CDR3 is built from 10 residues. Germline lookup yields CDR1 SGHVS and CDR2 FQNEAQ. Trimming removed 8 bases at V and 7 bases at J, with 6 bases between. The CDR3 bases are TGTGCCAGCGGAGAGCAGCCCCAGCATTTT. Translating it yields CASGEQPQHF.

The chain recombines TRBV3-1 (or the pseudogene TRBV3-2) with TRBJ2-1, with no clear D. The CDR3 length is 15 residues. The V and J ends lost 5 bases and 2 bases respectively, with 13 bases between them. Germline V gives CDR1 LGHDT, CDR2 YNNKEL (reference sequence). Here the CDR3 DNA reads TGTGCCAGCAGCAAAGCCCGTGGGCCCTACAATGAGCAGTTCTTC. Translation gives CASSKARGPYNEQFF.

The rearrangement links TRBV3-1 (or the pseudogene TRBV3-2) to TRBJ2-1, with 11 bases lining up with TRBD1. Germline-derived CDR1 and CDR2 are LGHDT and YNNKEL (reference sequence). The CDR3 runs 15 residues. With 5 bases clipped from V and 7 bases from J, the junction kept 7 bases outside the gene matches. This chain's CDR3 is CASSTGQGARNEQFF. In DNA form, the CDR3 reads TGTGCCAGCAGCACAGGACAGGGGGCGAGGAATGAGCAGTTCTTC.

The chain links TRBV14 to TRBJ1-2; tentative D call: TRBD1 (6 bases). Germline CDR1 SGHDN, CDR2 FVKESK. The length of the CDR3 is 15 residues. V was trimmed by 2 bases and J by 4 bases, leaving 14 bases between them. This CDR3 reads CASSQQTGKVYGYTF. CDR3 DNA sequence: TGTGCCAGCAGCCAACAAACAGGGAAGGTCTATGGCTACACCTTC.

In DNA form, the CDR3 reads TGTGCCAGCAGGCCGGGACAGGGGCCCTACGAGCAGTACTTC. Its translation: CASRPGQGPYEQYF. The J gene is TRBJ2-7, the V gene TRBV27, with TRBD1 matching over 10 bases. The CDR3 extends over 14 amino acids. V shed 6 bases, J shed 2 bases, and the junction held 4 bases outside the gene matches. Germline-derived CDR1 and CDR2 are MNHEY and SMNVEV (reference sequence).

The chain combines TRBV13 with TRBJ1-6; no clear D. Germline values: CDR1 PRHDT, CDR2 FYEKMQ (reference sequence). There are 16 residues in the CDR3. Trimming removed 3 bases at V and 4 bases at J, with 13 bases between. CDR3 sequence: CASSFLGDGYNSPLHF. The CDR3 DNA follows: TGTGCCAGCAGCTTTCTCGGGGATGGGTATAATTCACCCCTCCACTTT.

V gene TRBV3-1 (or the pseudogene TRBV3-2) combines with J gene TRBJ1-4; 7 nucleotides agree with TRBD1. Germline CDR1 LGHDT, CDR2 YNNKEL (reference sequence). This CDR3 is built from 15 residues. J gave up 5 bases and V 2 bases, and 5 bases lay outside the gene matches. CDR3 residues: CASSQWTGGNEKLFF. CDR3 DNA sequence: TGTGCCAGCAGCCAATGGACAGGAGGGAATGAAAAACTGTTTTTT.

Only a few counts were recorded for this clone. V usage is TRBV4-1 and J usage is TRBJ1-5; D is perhaps TRBD1 (5 bases). The CDR3 totals 16 residues. V gave up 2 bases and J gave up 7 bases, with 18 bases separating them. Germline CDR1 is MGHRA and CDR2 is YSYEKL. CDR3 bases: TGCGCCAGCAGCCAATTTGGGGGGGTCCCCGCGCAGCCCCAGCATTTT. Its protein product is CASSQFGGVPAQPQHF.

This chain joins TRBV7-2 and TRBJ1-2, with 8 positions matching TRBD1. V shed 4 bases and J 1 base; nucleotides not matched to a gene: 5. CDR3 length equals 15 residues. The V gene's germline CDR1 is SGHTA and CDR2 FQGNSA. The CDR3 region is CASSSGQGRNYGYTF. CDR3 DNA sequence: TGTGCCAGCAGCTCAGGACAGGGACGTAACTATGGCTACACCTTC.

CDR3 region: CAIRQGRDSPLHF. CDR3 nucleotide sequence: TGTGCCATACGACAGGGGCGAGATTCACCCCTCCACTTT. V and J are TRBV10-3 and TRBJ1-6, with 8 bases matching TRBD1. Germline lookup yields CDR1 ENHRY and CDR2 SYGVKD. The CDR3 sequence is 13 residues long. V lost 9 bases and J lost 8; bases outside the gene matches: 6.

V gene TRBV27 combines with J gene TRBJ1-1, with 8 nucleotides matching TRBD1. In germline, CDR1 is MNHEY, CDR2 SMNVEV (reference sequence). The CDR3 is made up of 18 amino acids. V shed 6 bases and J 0 bases; nucleotides not matched to a gene: 15. The CDR3 loop is CASRYNAGTGALNTEAFF. DNA of the CDR3: TGTGCCAGCAGATATAATGCCGGGACAGGTGCTCTGAACACTGAAGCTTTCTTT.

This clone was recorded only once. CDR3 nucleotide sequence: TGTGCCAGTAGTATAGGTGACAGCACAACTAATGAAAAACTGTTTTTT. Translating it yields CASSIGDSTTNEKLFF. This sequence joins TRBV19 and TRBJ1-4; possibly TRBD1 for D (5 bases). The CDR3 covers 16 residues. Germline CDR1 is LNHDA and CDR2 is SQIVND (reference sequence). With 1 base removed from V and 0 bases from J, the gap between germline ends came to 9 bases.

This sequence joins TRBV6-6 and TRBJ1-5, with TRBD1 as a possible D gene (6 bases). Germline CDR1 and CDR2: MNHNY and SVGAGI (reference sequence). V shed 4 bases and J shed 2 bases, with 15 bases lying between them. This CDR3 comprises 16 residues. The CDR3 DNA follows: TGTGCCAGCAGTTGGGAGGGGGGAGTCGGCAATCAGCCCCAGCATTTT. It specifies CASSWEGGVGNQPQHF.

The V gene is TRBV4-1, the J gene TRBJ1-1, with D unresolved. Trimming took 2 bases from V and 4 from J, leaving 11 bases between them. The CDR3 has 14 amino acids. Germline CDR1 is MGHRA and CDR2 is YSYEKL. The CDR3 protein is CASSQLTGSTEAFF. The CDR3, as DNA: TGCGCCAGCAGCCAATTGACGGGGAGCACTGAAGCTTTCTTT.

The J gene is TRBJ2-5, the V gene TRBV6-5, with D perhaps TRBD2 (5 bases). Germline CDR1 and CDR2: MNHEY and SVGAGI. With 0 bases removed from V and 0 bases from J, the gap between germline ends came to 8 bases. This CDR3 is built from 15 residues. CDR3 bases: TGTGCCAGCAGTTACTCGAACGGGAACCAAGAGACCCAGTACTTC. It yields the protein CASSYSNGNQETQYF.

Points on this clone: This likely comes from a read error, as the CDR3 has no conserved phenylalanine or tryptophan at its end. The DNA is left out, because the CDR3 cannot be placed on it with certainty; the CDR3 is given as TCRdb lists it. J is TRBJ2-7 and V is TRBV24-1; TRBD1, the table's D call, was not compared with the DNA. The germline CDR1 and CDR2 sequences are KGHDR and SFDVKD. The CDR3 is 10 amino acids in total, end residues counted. The CDR3 spells CATSDGVAGI.

This clone has more than one count but fewer than ten. This chain uses TRBV7-9 with TRBJ2-3; TRBD2 matches 10 bases. The CDR3 totals 14 residues. Trimming cost V 8 bases and J 6 bases; bases outside gene matches: 8. Germline V lookup: CDR1 SEHNR, CDR2 FQNEAQ (reference sequence). The CDR3: CASHSGGPPDTQYF. The CDR3 nucleotides are TGTGCCAGCCATAGCGGGGGGCCTCCGGATACGCAGTATTTT.